The clone carrying this T cell receptor beta chain has ten or more counts. What it recognizes is unknown. The sample belongs to a study of spatial heterogeneity in lung cancer. Study summary: Matched bulk RNA-seq provided a T cell module score, and TCR transcript counts in tumor regions correlated strongly with it. In raw reads, more than 8.5 appearances on average were recorded for each unique TCR and UMI combination.

Time point: sample taken at primary tumor resection. Unique molecular identifiers, one per molecule, were present on every TCR cDNA molecule. TCRdb re-called the 5' RACE reads through MiXCR, storing one row per CDR3 protein. The sample yields fewer than 4,000 distinct CDR3 sequences, roughly 8.3% seen once. Study findings and constraints: Counts that tracked tumor mutation counts were those of expanded intratumoral alpha and beta TCRs. Estimation of coverage gave values of around 7% for alpha and around 14% for beta chains in tumor T cells.

The sample in question was lung tumor tissue, obtained at surgery. This TCR came from a male donor with early-stage non-small cell lung cancer.

The CDR3 DNA sequence: TGTGCCAGCAGCCTTCGAGCGGGGGGACAAGAGACCCAGTACTTC. Translation gives CASSLRAGGQETQYF. This chain connects TRBV7-9 to TRBJ2-5; 9 bases map to TRBD2. Germline V CDR1 and CDR2: SEHNR, FQNEAQ (reference sequence). Trimming cost V 5 bases and J 2 bases; bases outside gene matches: 6. This CDR3 region has 15 residues.